Listed below are T cell receptor beta chains from one sample, sequenced in a study of blood T cells in healthy people across ages. TCRdb reprocessed the 5' RACE reads via MiXCR and lists one record per CDR3 protein. The sample consists of some 1.4 million distinct CDR3 sequences, roughly 40% of them appearing once. Sequenced: blood. All receptors derive from a woman younger than 30 in good health. Both conserved end residues are trimmed from each CDR3. Each record gives: clone size, J gene, V gene, CDR3 protein. Size values are once, few and many counts, or a class for expanded clones, and some rows have none.

clone_size: NA
j_call: TRBJ2-5
v_call: TRBV29-1
cdr3_aa: SVVAGGLNEQY

clone_size: few
j_call: TRBJ1-1
v_call: TRBV15
cdr3_aa: ATSRDGSAMNTEAF

clone_size: NA
j_call: TRBJ1-6
v_call: TRBV4-2
cdr3_aa: ASSQEDRGTGYNSPLH

clone_size: NA
j_call: TRBJ2-3
v_call: TRBV27
cdr3_aa: ASSLSPVLSTDTQY

clone_size: NA
j_call: TRBJ2-7
v_call: TRBV19
cdr3_aa: ASSISTSYKQY

clone_size: few
j_call: TRBJ2-7
v_call: TRBV12-3/TRBV12-4
cdr3_aa: ASSAHVTNSYEQY

clone_size: few
j_call: TRBJ2-1
v_call: TRBV7-2
cdr3_aa: ASSLPSGVYNEQF

clone_size: NA
j_call: TRBJ1-1
v_call: TRBV20-1
cdr3_aa: SSRGSFSDTEAF

clone_size: NA
j_call: TRBJ2-1
v_call: TRBV24-1
cdr3_aa: ATSVALGSGSSYNEQF

clone_size: few
j_call: TRBJ2-1
v_call: TRBV11-2
cdr3_aa: ASSFRREQF

clone_size: NA
j_call: TRBJ1-1
v_call: TRBV6-5
cdr3_aa: ASSYSGFREAF

clone_size: many
j_call: TRBJ2-7
v_call: TRBV11-2
cdr3_aa: ASSLTGGSYEQY

clone_size: many
j_call: TRBJ1-2
v_call: TRBV7-2
cdr3_aa: ASSLRAGQGEIYGYT

clone_size: few
j_call: TRBJ2-7
v_call: TRBV20-1
cdr3_aa: SARIPGQGEMGSYEQY

clone_size: few
j_call: TRBJ2-4
v_call: TRBV12-3/TRBV12-4
cdr3_aa: ASTLRDGAKNIQY

clone_size: once
j_call: TRBJ2-1
v_call: TRBV13
cdr3_aa: ASSSQGLAGEGEQF

clone_size: few
j_call: TRBJ1-5
v_call: TRBV12-3/TRBV12-4
cdr3_aa: ASSSRQGLGQPQH

clone_size: NA
j_call: TRBJ1-2
v_call: TRBV6-5
cdr3_aa: ASSDLATNGYT

clone_size: NA
j_call: TRBJ2-1
v_call: TRBV5-1
cdr3_aa: ASSLRRGGSYNEQF

clone_size: once
j_call: TRBJ2-7
v_call: TRBV6-5
cdr3_aa: ASSTGRGRAYEQY

clone_size: NA
j_call: TRBJ2-3
v_call: TRBV6-5
cdr3_aa: ASSYSGQPHMGTDTQY

clone_size: NA
j_call: NA
v_call: TRBV20-1
cdr3_aa: SAREPTGGETQY

clone_size: NA
j_call: TRBJ1-4
v_call: TRBV4-1
cdr3_aa: ASSPLPGAGANKKLF

clone_size: few
j_call: TRBJ1-6
v_call: TRBV28
cdr3_aa: ASGIVGNYNSPLH

clone_size: many
j_call: TRBJ2-3
v_call: TRBV7-2
cdr3_aa: ASSNGVSDTQY

clone_size: NA
j_call: NA
v_call: TRBV9
cdr3_aa: ASSPTGGVSYEQY

clone_size: NA
j_call: NA
v_call: TRBV20-1
cdr3_aa: SAREQGTTYEQY

clone_size: few
j_call: TRBJ2-1
v_call: TRBV27
cdr3_aa: ASSYGQGGYNEQF

clone_size: NA
j_call: TRBJ2-3
v_call: TRBV6-6
cdr3_aa: AIGLAGVGFGTDTQY

clone_size: few
j_call: TRBJ2-5
v_call: TRBV14
cdr3_aa: ASAGCSDQETQY

clone_size: NA
j_call: TRBJ2-1
v_call: TRBV3-1
cdr3_aa: ASSQLGDRTDDPNEQF

clone_size: NA
j_call: TRBJ1-6
v_call: TRBV18
cdr3_aa: ASSPLIGLGQGDSPLH

clone_size: few
j_call: TRBJ2-1
v_call: TRBV7-3
cdr3_aa: ASSLASAHYNEQF

clone_size: once
j_call: TRBJ1-5
v_call: TRBV6-5
cdr3_aa: ASRPRGDQPQH

clone_size: NA
j_call: TRBJ1-6
v_call: TRBV5-1
cdr3_aa: ASSLGTASSYNSPLH

clone_size: few
j_call: TRBJ2-5
v_call: TRBV15
cdr3_aa: ATRDPLAVLETQY

clone_size: NA
j_call: TRBJ1-6
v_call: TRBV25-1
cdr3_aa: ASSESGVSSPLH

clone_size: few
j_call: TRBJ2-7
v_call: TRBV3-1
cdr3_aa: ASSQDWVLGEQY

clone_size: NA
j_call: TRBJ1-6
v_call: TRBV6-5
cdr3_aa: ASSSGRQGRNSPLH

clone_size: NA
j_call: TRBJ2-7
v_call: TRBV30
cdr3_aa: AGSFGENYEQY